This TCR beta chain was identified during a study of T-cell memory formation after mild COVID-19. TCRdb re-called the 5' RACE reads with MiXCR, one entry per CDR3 protein. In the table there are more than 80,000 distinct CDR3 sequences, about 18% of which are singletons. Germline lookup yields CDR1 SGHTA and CDR2 FQGNSA. V dropped 1 base and J dropped 4; count of bases not matched to a gene: 6. The CDR3 runs to 15 residues. The origin of this receptor is an adult woman who had mild COVID-19 (a few samples of this study predate the infection). Cell type and time point are not known. Material: PBMCs or a T cell subset sorted from them (not recorded which). This chain joins TRBV7-2 and TRBJ2-5; 7 bases line up with TRBD2. In nucleotides, the CDR3 is TGTGCCAGCAGCTTAGAAGGCGGGAGCGCAGAGACCCAGTACTTC. It translates to CASSLEGGSAETQYF.